The 16 T cell receptor beta chains reported below all come from one sample, sequenced in a study of OX40 agonist ivuxolimab in advanced cancers. The assay was immunoSEQ multiplex PCR, and TCRdb's table has in-frame clones only and misses some. The repertoire has 70,000 to 95,000 clones, more than 75% of them found once; the top ten carry 0.6% to 0.75%. Material: CD4+ or CD8+ T cells sorted from blood, obtained in a trial of the OX40 agonist ivuxolimab. These receptors were obtained from an adult with an advanced solid tumor such as melanoma, head and neck, liver or kidney cancer.

This clone was seen only once. CDR3 sequence (DNA): TGTGCCAGCAGCGACGGGACAGGGGCGTATTCCGAGCAGTACTTC. Its translation is CASSDGTGAYSEQYF. This sequence joins TRBV2 and TRBJ2-7, with 10 bases identical to TRBD1. The ends lost 6 bases at V and 6 bases at J; junction bases unmatched: 11. The V gene's germline CDR1 is SNHLY and CDR2 FYNNEI. The CDR3 is 15 amino acids. The full variable domain, completed using reference TRBV2 and TRBJ2-7, is EPEVTQTPSHQVTQMGQEVILRCVPISNHLYFYWYRQILGQKVEFLVSFYNNEISEKSEIFDDQFSVERPDGSNFTLKIRSTKLEDSAMYFCASSDGTGAYSEQYFGPGTRLTVT.

This chain joins TRBV5-1 and TRBJ1-4; D possibly corresponds to TRBD1 (5 bases). Germline V gene sequence: CDR1 SGHRS, CDR2 YFSETQ. Trimming took off 1 base at V and 5 bases at J, with 6 bases between the two ends. The CDR3 runs 13 residues. The CDR3 DNA follows: TGCGCCAGCAGCTTGTCAGGGAATGAAAAACTGTTTTTT. This translates into CASSLSGNEKLFF.

The V gene is TRBV5-8, the J gene TRBJ1-1; TRBD1 agrees at 9 bases. Looked up from germline, CDR1 is SGHTS and CDR2 is YDEGEE. V lost 7 bases to trimming and J lost 1 base; unmatched junction nucleotides: 5. CDR3 length: 14 residues. CDR3: CASHPGQGNTEAFF. DNA of the CDR3: TGTGCCAGCCACCCGGGACAGGGGAACACTGAAGCTTTCTTT.

The J gene is TRBJ1-4, the V gene TRBV7-2; D uncertain. This CDR3 comprises 13 residues. The ends were cut back, 5 bases at V and 8 bases at J, with 12 bases in the middle. CDR1 is SGHTA, CDR2 FQGNSA, per germline. The CDR3 loop reads CASSRNLAEKLFF. CDR3 coding DNA: TGTGCCAGCAGCCGGAACCTTGCGGAAAAACTGTTTTTT.

This clone was picked up one time. The chain carries TRBV2 and TRBJ1-2; D is undetermined. Trimming left V 3 bases short and J 5 bases short, with 13 bases between. Germline values: CDR1 SNHLY, CDR2 FYNNEI. The CDR3 totals 14 residues. Written as DNA, the CDR3 is TGTGCCAGCAGTGATGCAGACTTTTTATATGGCTACACCTTC. The encoded protein is CASSDADFLYGYTF.

The gene calls are TRBV7-9 and TRBJ1-1; maybe TRBD1 (5 bases). Trimming shortened V by 5 bases and J by 0 bases, and 13 bases separated the two germline ends. There are 15 residues in the CDR3. Germline values: CDR1 SEHNR, CDR2 FQNEAQ (reference sequence). The chain's CDR3 is CASSLWAGMNTEAFF. CDR3 DNA sequence: TGTGCCAGCAGCCTATGGGCAGGGATGAACACTGAAGCTTTCTTT.

The chain has TRBV6-5 and TRBJ1-1, with D unresolved. CDR1 MNHEY and CDR2 SVGAGI come from the germline V gene. Trimming removed 8 bases from V and 5 bases from J, with 18 bases in between. The CDR3 consists of 14 residues. The CDR3 spells CASCPVGLGTEAFF. In DNA, the CDR3 is TGTGCCAGCTGTCCGGTGGGCCTGGGGACTGAAGCTTTCTTT.

J is TRBJ2-1 and V is TRBV7-2; 7 nucleotides agree with TRBD2. The CDR3 consists of 15 residues. Germline V gene data show CDR1 as SGHTA and CDR2 as FQGNSA. J gave up 5 bases and V 0 bases, and 4 bases lay outside the gene matches. The CDR3 coding sequence is TGTGCCAGCAGCTTAGCTGGACTAGAGGACAATGAGCAGTTCTTC. Translating gives CASSLAGLEDNEQFF.

CDR3 nucleotides: TGCGCCAGCAGCCAAGACCGGGGCGATGAGCAGTTCTTC. Its translation is CASSQDRGDEQFF. V is TRBV4-3 and J is TRBJ2-1; the D gene could be TRBD1 or TRBD2 (5 bases each). The CDR3 length is 13 residues. CDR1 and CDR2 (germline): LGHNA, YSLEER. Trimming left V 0 bases short and J 8 bases short, with 8 bases between.

The V and J genes are TRBV7-6 and TRBJ2-7; 9 nucleotides align to TRBD1. V was pared by 4 bases and J by 2 bases, with 6 bases of the junction left unmatched. CDR1 is SGHVS, CDR2 FNYEAQ, per germline. CDR3 length: 15 residues. CDR3 region: CASSSIQGAPYEQYF. CDR3 nucleotide sequence: TGTGCCAGCAGCTCAATACAGGGGGCACCCTACGAGCAGTACTTC.

The rearrangement links TRBV5-1 to TRBJ2-1; D might be TRBD2 (5 bases). V dropped 5 bases and J dropped 9 bases, with 21 bases sitting between them. Germline V lookup: CDR1 SGHRS, CDR2 YFSETQ. The length of the CDR3 is 15 residues. The CDR3 protein is CASSADSRQLGEQFF. The CDR3 DNA sequence: TGCGCCAGCAGTGCGGACTCCCGCCAACTGGGTGAGCAGTTCTTC. Full variable domain (outside the CDR3, taken from reference TRBV5-1 and TRBJ2-1): KAGVTQTPRYLIKTRGQQVTLSCSPISGHRSVSWYQQTPGQGLQFLFEYFSETQRNKGNFPGRFSGRQFSNSRSEMNVSTLELGDSALYLCASSADSRQLGEQFFGPGTRLTVL.

The V call is TRBV10-3, the J call TRBJ1-4; D is perhaps TRBD1 (6 bases). The CDR3 contains 15 residues. The V and J ends lost 6 bases and 10 bases respectively, with 21 bases between them. Germline V gives CDR1 ENHRY, CDR2 SYGVKD. The CDR3 protein is CAISDDLQGFAKLFF. The CDR3 region has the DNA TGTGCCATCAGCGACGACCTACAGGGTTTTGCAAAACTGTTTTTT.

The genes are TRBV27 and TRBJ1-2; 8 bases agree with TRBD1. The germline CDR1 and CDR2 sequences are MNHEY and SMNVEV (reference sequence). The CDR3 length is 13 residues. V was clipped by 8 bases and J by 8 bases; unmatched bases: 10. CDR3 region: CASQQQGVGGYTF. CDR3 nucleotides: TGTGCCAGCCAGCAACAGGGGGTAGGCGGCTACACCTTC.

This rearrangement joins TRBV4-2 to TRBJ2-7; 9 bases align to TRBD2. The CDR3 totals 15 residues. Germline-derived CDR1 and CDR2 are LGHNA and YNFKEQ. Trimming took 5 bases from V and 3 from J; bases not matched to a gene: 8. This CDR3 is CASSDLGLANYEQYF. The CDR3 DNA is TGTGCCAGCAGCGATCTAGGACTAGCGAACTACGAGCAGTACTTC.

V usage is TRBV7-2 and J usage is TRBJ2-7; D gene ambiguous. Deletions cut 3 bases from V and 2 bases from J, with 11 bases between. The CDR3 has 14 residues. CDR1 and CDR2 from the germline V gene are SGHTA and FQGNSA. The CDR3 coding sequence is TGTGCCAGCAGCTTTGGAACAACCACCTACGAGCAGTACTTC. This translates into CASSFGTTTYEQYF. The variable domain in full, completed from reference TRBV7-2 and TRBJ2-7, reads GAGVSQSPSNKVTEKGKDVELRCDPISGHTALYWYRQSLGQGLEFLIYFQGNSAPDKSGLPSDRFSAERTGGSVSTLTIQRTQQEDSAVYLCASSFGTTTYEQYFGPGTRLTVT.

This clone was detected only once. V gene TRBV18 combines with J gene TRBJ1-1; D is uncertain. Per the germline V gene, CDR1 is KGHSH and CDR2 is LQKENI. The CDR3 contains 13 residues. The V gene lost 3 bases and the J gene lost 2 bases, with 7 bases spanning the gap. The chain's CDR3 is CASSPAQNTEAFF. CDR3 nucleotides: TGTGCCAGCTCACCCGCCCAAAACACTGAAGCTTTCTTT.